The 11 T cell receptor beta chains reported below all come from one sample, sequenced in a study of T-cell reconstitution after alpha-beta-depleted transplantation in children. The authors prepared the TCRbeta library with unique molecular identifiers. Each CDR3 protein is one row after TCRdb ran MiXCR on the PCR reads. The data show about 98,000 distinct CDR3 sequences, about 6% seen once. Material: PBMCs, mostly from graft donor cells, obtained 60 days after TCRalphabeta/CD19-depleted stem cell transplant. These receptors were collected from a female patient aged 2 to 10 who had a stem cell transplant for Fanconi anemia, so the T cells may come from the graft donor.

This clonotype was counted ten times or more. The chain uses TRBV20-1 and TRBJ2-1; D not resolved. V dropped 0 bases and J dropped 5 bases, with 14 bases sitting between them. Germline V gene lookup returns CDR1 DFQATT and CDR2 SNEGSKA (reference sequence). CDR3 length: 15 residues. CDR3 DNA: TGCAGTGCTAGAGAAAAGTGGATACTCGACAATGAGCAGTTCTTC. It translates to CSAREKWILDNEQFF.

This clonotype was observed many times. The V and J genes are TRBV6-1 and TRBJ1-4; D remains ambiguous. The V gene lost 4 bases and the J gene lost 8 bases, with 5 bases spanning the gap. The CDR3 covers 11 residues. The V gene's germline CDR1 is MNHNS and CDR2 SASEGT. CDR3 nucleotides: TGTGCCAGCAGTGCTAGGGAAAAACTGTTTTTT. Its protein is CASSAREKLFF.

This clonotype was picked up many times. The V gene is TRBV28, the J gene TRBJ2-7; D possibly corresponds to TRBD1 (5 bases). This CDR3 region has 13 residues. The ends were cut back, 4 bases at V and 3 bases at J, with 10 bases in the middle. Germline CDR1 MDHEN, CDR2 SYDVKM. The CDR3 coding sequence is TGTGCCAGCAGTTGGGGCTTAAACTACGAGCAGTACTTC. Protein sequence: CASSWGLNYEQYF.

There are many counts of this clonotype. The rearrangement joins TRBV28 to TRBJ2-2, with no clear D. The CDR3 has 16 amino acids. V lost 3 bases, J lost 3 bases, and 14 bases lay in between. Germline V gene sequence: CDR1 MDHEN, CDR2 SYDVKM. The CDR3 DNA is TGTGCCAGCAGTTTTAGGTCCCCCCTTGACACCGGGGAGCTGTTTTTT. Protein: CASSFRSPLDTGELFF.

This clonotype was seen ten or more times. J is TRBJ2-2 and V is TRBV7-3, with 8 nucleotides matching TRBD1. Germline CDR1 reads SGHTA; CDR2 reads FQGTGA. The CDR3 sequence is 18 residues long. V lost 3 bases, J lost 2 bases, and 11 bases stayed unmatched. In DNA form, the CDR3 reads TGTGCCAGCAGCTTCCAGGGGGCGTCAGAATATAACACCGGGGAGCTGTTTTTT. Translated, it gives CASSFQGASEYNTGELFF.

This clonotype was recorded many times. The chain couples TRBV20-1 to TRBJ2-2; D is ambiguous. CDR1 and CDR2 from the germline V gene are DFQATT and SNEGSKA (reference sequence). Trimming cost V 4 bases and J 6 bases, with 6 bases left between them. The CDR3 extends over 11 amino acids. CDR3 DNA sequence: TGCAGTGCTAAGTTGTCCGGGGAGCTGTTTTTT. Its translation: CSAKLSGELFF.

This clonotype appeared many times. The chain couples TRBV6-5 to TRBJ2-2; D is uncertain. With 7 bases removed from V and 1 base from J, the gap between germline ends came to 10 bases. This CDR3 comprises 14 residues. CDR1 is MNHEY, CDR2 SVGAGI, per germline. CDR3 nucleotide sequence: TGTGCCAGCACCCGACAACGGAACACCGGGGAGCTGTTTTTT. It yields the protein CASTRQRNTGELFF.

V usage is TRBV20-1 and J usage is TRBJ2-7; D not certain. The V and J ends lost 6 bases and 3 bases respectively, with 9 bases between them. Germline CDR1 reads DFQATT; CDR2 reads SNEGSKA (reference sequence). This CDR3 has 11 amino acids. CDR3 in amino acids: CSAQPRYEQYF. The CDR3 nucleotides read TGCAGTGCCCAACCTCGCTACGAGCAGTACTTC.

In this sample, this clonotype turned up many times. The chain links TRBV20-1 to TRBJ1-2; a possible D gene is TRBD1 (5 bases). The CDR3 consists of 17 residues. The ends were cut back, 5 bases at V and 0 bases at J, with 22 bases in the middle. Per germline, CDR1 DFQATT and CDR2 SNEGSKA (reference sequence). As DNA, the CDR3 is TGCAGTGCTCTTACAACAGGTTATGGGGTACCTAACTATGGCTACACCTTC. Its translation is CSALTTGYGVPNYGYTF.

This clonotype was counted many times. The genes are TRBV28 and TRBJ2-1; 7 bases match TRBD2. CDR1 MDHEN and CDR2 SYDVKM come from the germline V gene. Unmatched junction bases numbered 10, after V lost 6 bases and J lost 2 bases. This CDR3 comprises 16 residues. The CDR3 region is CASRSAGVQAYNEQFF. The DNA for the CDR3 is TGTGCCAGCAGATCCGCGGGAGTTCAAGCCTACAATGAGCAGTTCTTC.

At least ten counts were recorded for this clonotype. CDR3 in amino acids: CASSQDDRGRWEKLFF. CDR3 coding DNA: TGTGCCAGCAGCCAAGATGACAGGGGGCGCTGGGAAAAACTGTTTTTT. This chain links TRBV4-2 with TRBJ1-4; TRBD1 matches at 10 bases. The ends lost 0 bases at V and 8 bases at J; junction bases unmatched: 6. The CDR3 runs to 16 residues. Germline V gives CDR1 LGHNA, CDR2 YNFKEQ.